This entry lists 15 T cell receptor beta chains sequenced from one sample in a study of T cells in Graves' hyperthyroidism and ophthalmopathy. TCR beta CDR3 regions were amplified from RNA transcripts. A set of HTBI primers served as the primers for a first-round RT-PCR of the TCR CDR3. Each CDR3 protein gets one entry after TCRdb re-called the multiplex PCR reads with MiXCR. The sample yields over 700,000 distinct CDR3 sequences, 38% seen once. The sequenced sample consisted of blood. These receptors all stem from a man aged 18 to 29 with Graves' hyperthyroidism.

The CDR3 sequence is CASNKRDSQETQYF. The DNA of the CDR3 is TGTGCCAGCAATAAAAGGGACAGCCAAGAGACCCAGTACTTC. This chain links TRBV12-3 or TRBV12-4 with TRBJ2-5, with 7 bases aligning to TRBD1. This CDR3 has 14 amino acids. After removal of 7 bases from V and 1 base from J, the junction contained 6 bases not matched to a gene.

The rearrangement links TRBV2 to TRBJ2-2; TRBD2 agrees at 10 bases. This CDR3 has 19 amino acids. Trimming removed 6 bases from V and 5 bases from J; junction bases left unmatched: 18. Germline V gives CDR1 SNHLY, CDR2 FYNNEI. CDR3 loop: CASSQDGPGAGGRTGELFF. The CDR3 nucleotides are TGTGCCAGCAGCCAAGACGGACCTGGAGCGGGGGGGCGGACCGGGGAGCTGTTTTTT.

This clonotype was seen a few times. The V and J genes are TRBV19 and TRBJ2-7; D is uncertain. Germline V gene data show CDR1 as LNHDA and CDR2 as SQIVND (reference sequence). This CDR3 is built from 13 residues. The V and J ends lost 6 bases and 0 bases respectively, with 9 bases between them. This CDR3 is CASRALYSYEQYF. In DNA, the CDR3 is TGTGCCAGTAGGGCCCTTTACTCCTACGAGCAGTACTTC.

CDR3 protein: CASSFTGGPQPQHF. CDR3 coding DNA: TGTGCCAGCAGTTTTACAGGGGGCCCTCAGCCCCAGCATTTT. The chain joins TRBV12-3 or TRBV12-4 to TRBJ1-5; 9 bases fit TRBD1. The CDR3 loop spans 14 amino acids. V was clipped by 3 bases and J by 6 bases; unmatched bases: 3.

This clonotype occurred a few times. This chain links TRBV12-3 or TRBV12-4 with TRBJ1-3, with D maybe TRBD1 (5 bases). The CDR3 contains 17 residues. Trimming shortened V by 3 bases and J by 0 bases, and 15 bases separated the two germline ends. In nucleotides, the CDR3 is TGTGCCAGCAGTTTGATCGGGACGGTCCTCTCTGGAAACACCATATATTTT. Its protein is CASSLIGTVLSGNTIYF.

In DNA, the CDR3 is TGTGCCGCGAGCAGCGGCTACACCTTC. Its protein is CAASSGYTF. This chain joins TRBV6-1 and TRBJ1-2; the D is unclear. Germline-derived CDR1 and CDR2 are MNHNS and SASEGT. Trimming stripped 11 bases from V and 8 bases from J, with 9 bases between. The CDR3 runs 9 residues.

This clonotype has just a few counts. This chain joins TRBV11-2 and TRBJ2-7, with 8 bases matching TRBD2. The CDR3 is 13 residues long. Germline CDR1 and CDR2: SGHAT and FQNNGV. V trimming: 6 bases; J trimming: 2 bases; junction bases outside the gene matches: 3. The CDR3 bases are TGTGCCAGCAGACTAGCGGCGGCCTACGAGCAGTACTTC. It yields the protein CASRLAAAYEQYF.

This clonotype was observed at least ten times. The chain has TRBV2 and TRBJ1-5; 7 bases match TRBD1. The CDR3 loop spans 15 amino acids. Looked up from germline, CDR1 is SNHLY and CDR2 is FYNNEI. After removal of 3 bases from V and 7 bases from J, the junction contained 9 bases not matched to a gene. The DNA for the CDR3 is TGTGCCAGCAGTGATCCCGGACAGGTCAACCAGCCCCAGCATTTT. Protein product: CASSDPGQVNQPQHF. Filled out from reference TRBV2 and TRBJ1-5, the complete variable domain reads EPEVTQTPSHQVTQMGQEVILRCVPISNHLYFYWYRQILGQKVEFLVSFYNNEISEKSEIFDDQFSVERPDGSNFTLKIRSTKLEDSAMYFCASSDPGQVNQPQHFGDGTRLSIL.

As for this clonotype: At one boundary the junction diverges from the germline segment, which might be a read error. The chain links TRBV29-1 to TRBJ1-1; D gene unclear. Germline V lookup: CDR1 SQVTM, CDR2 ANQGSEA. CDR3 size: 16 residues. The CDR3 region is CASSMPGGEIYTEAFF. In DNA, the CDR3 is TGTGCCAGTAGTATGCCGGGCGGGGAAATTTACACTGAAGCTTTCTTT.

Note on this clonotype: A much larger clone lies a single base off, so this may be a read error. The chain couples TRBV2 to TRBJ2-7; no clear D. In germline, CDR1 is SNHLY, CDR2 FYNNEI. Trimming shortened V by 1 base and J by 5 bases, and 6 bases separated the two germline ends. The CDR3 has 12 residues. The CDR3 loop is CASSEVWDEQYF. The CDR3 nucleotides read TGTGCCAGCAGTGAAGTCTGGGACGAGCAGTACTTC.

This clonotype occurred many times. The chain uses TRBV9 and TRBJ2-7; 8 bases are a match to TRBD1. With V trimmed by 3 bases and J by 5 bases, 7 bases remained unmatched. This CDR3 spans 14 amino acids. CDR1 and CDR2 from the germline V gene are SGDLS and YYNGEE. Here the CDR3 reads CASSAGTGYNEQYF. CDR3 coding DNA: TGTGCCAGCAGCGCCGGGACAGGTTATAACGAGCAGTACTTC. Drawing the rest from reference TRBV9 and TRBJ2-7, the complete variable domain is DSGVTQTPKHLITATGQRVTLRCSPRSGDLSVYWYQQSLDQGLQFLIQYYNGEERAKGNILERFSAQQFPDLHSELNLSSLELGDSALYFCASSAGTGYNEQYFGPGTRLTVT.

This clonotype was observed many times. The chain carries TRBV29-1 and TRBJ1-1; TRBD1 is a possible D gene (6 bases). From germline, CDR1 is SQVTM and CDR2 ANQGSEA. The V end was cut by 6 bases, the J end by 4 bases, with 15 bases between. CDR3 size: 13 residues. CDR3 region: CSVSEGGGTEAFF. CDR3 bases: TGCAGCGTCTCTGAGGGAGGGGGCACTGAAGCTTTCTTT. Full variable domain (outside the CDR3, taken from reference TRBV29-1 and TRBJ1-1): SAVISQKPSRDICQRGTSLTIQCQVDSQVTMMFWYRQQPGQSLTLIATANQGSEATYESGFVIDKFPISRPNLTFSTLTVSNMSPEDSSIYLCSVSEGGGTEAFFGQGTRLTVV.

V gene TRBV7-6 combines with J gene TRBJ1-4; 10 nucleotides match TRBD1. Germline V lookup: CDR1 SGHVS, CDR2 FNYEAQ. This CDR3 spans 13 amino acids. V lost 10 bases, J lost 3 bases, and 2 bases stayed unmatched. CDR3 sequence: CANGTGANEKLFF. The CDR3 nucleotides are TGTGCCAACGGGACAGGGGCTAATGAAAAACTGTTTTTT.

This clonotype appeared a few times. The V and J genes are TRBV2 and TRBJ2-7; the match to TRBD2 covers 7 bases. The CDR3 covers 15 residues. Germline V gives CDR1 SNHLY, CDR2 FYNNEI. V lost 5 bases to trimming and J lost 6 bases; unmatched junction nucleotides: 13. CDR3 nucleotide sequence: TGTGCCAGCAGTCCACTAATTTCGGGGGGAACCGAGCAGTACTTC. Amino acid sequence: CASSPLISGGTEQYF.

The rearrangement uses TRBV7-2 and TRBJ2-7; perhaps D is TRBD1 or TRBD2 (5 bases each). The V end lost 9 bases, the J end lost 4 bases, and 22 bases lay between the germline ends. CDR1 is SGHTA, CDR2 FQGNSA, per germline. The CDR3 is 15 residues long. In nucleotides, the CDR3 is TGTGCCAGTACCGACCGAACAGGATCGGGGTACGAGCAGTACTTC. This codes for CASTDRTGSGYEQYF.